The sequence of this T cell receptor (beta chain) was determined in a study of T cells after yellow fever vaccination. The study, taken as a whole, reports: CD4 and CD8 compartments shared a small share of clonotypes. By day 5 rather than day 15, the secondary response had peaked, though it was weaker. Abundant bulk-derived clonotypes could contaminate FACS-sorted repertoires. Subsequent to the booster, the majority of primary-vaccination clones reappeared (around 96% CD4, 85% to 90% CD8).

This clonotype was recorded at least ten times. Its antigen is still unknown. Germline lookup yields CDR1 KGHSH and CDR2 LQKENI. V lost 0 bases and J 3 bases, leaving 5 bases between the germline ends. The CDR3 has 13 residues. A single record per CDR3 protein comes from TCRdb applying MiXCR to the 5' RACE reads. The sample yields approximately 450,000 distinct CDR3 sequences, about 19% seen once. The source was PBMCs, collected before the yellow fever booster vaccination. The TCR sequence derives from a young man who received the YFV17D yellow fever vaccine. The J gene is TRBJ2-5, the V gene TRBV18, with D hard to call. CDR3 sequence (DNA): TGTGCCAGCTCACCACCGTCGGAAGAGACCCAGTACTTC. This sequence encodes CASSPPSEETQYF.